The clone carrying this T cell receptor beta chain was seen only a few times. The sample originates from a study of T cells in Graves' hyperthyroidism and ophthalmopathy. Overall study context: The authors collected peripheral blood at initial diagnosis, before any treatment.

Researchers took RNA transcripts and amplified the TCR beta CDR3 regions from them. Primed by the HTBI set, a first-round RT-PCR was run on the TCR CDR3. TCRdb re-called the multiplex PCR reads through MiXCR, storing one row per CDR3 protein. The data contain 550,000 to 600,000 distinct CDR3 sequences, 13% to 15% of them singletons. V was trimmed by 2 bases and J by 4 bases, leaving 18 bases between them. Germline assignment: CDR1 MNHEY and CDR2 SMNVEV (reference sequence). The CDR3 loop spans 17 amino acids. Isolation of PBMCs was performed on 9.5 to 10 ml fresh peripheral blood. Sequencing input: blood. The genes are TRBV27 and TRBJ1-3, with a tentative D call TRBD1 (5 bases). This sequence originates from a woman under 30 with Graves' ophthalmopathy. The CDR3 region has the DNA TGTGCCAGCAGTTTAATGCGCCCGCGGAGGGGCGGAAACACCATATATTTT. It yields the protein CASSLMRPRRGGNTIYF.